One sample yielded the 22 T cell receptor beta chains listed below, sequenced in a study of beta chain features in type 1 diabetes. cDNA synthesis used the whole RNA isolate, giving expressed TCRB sequences. The repertoire was sequenced with immunoSEQ multiplex PCR; TCRdb's copy has only in-frame clones and lacks some. The sample has under 250,000 clones, around a quarter seen once. Sequencing used central memory CD4+ T cells from blood. The origin of the receptors is a man aged 25 to 40 in good health.

The count of this clone is one. The chain joins TRBV6-4 to TRBJ2-3; weak D call: TRBD2 (5 bases). V lost 0 bases to trimming and J lost 6 bases, with 7 bases between them. CDR1 and CDR2 (germline): MRHNA, SNTAGT. CDR3 length: 13 amino acids. CDR3 in amino acids: CASSDSPGDTQYF. The DNA for the CDR3 is TGTGCCAGCAGTGACTCGCCGGGGGATACGCAGTATTTT.

In this sample, this clone turned up a few times. The rearrangement joins TRBV2 to TRBJ2-7; D may be TRBD1 or TRBD2 (5 bases each). The V gene's germline CDR1 is SNHLY and CDR2 FYNNEI. The CDR3 length is 15 residues. V shed 0 bases and J shed 1 base, with 10 bases lying between them. For the CDR3, the DNA is TGTGCCAGCAGTGAAGCCCGGGGCGGTTCCTACGAGCAGTACTTC. It codes for CASSEARGGSYEQYF. The entire variable domain, with the rest obtained from reference TRBV2 and TRBJ2-7, is as follows: EPEVTQTPSHQVTQMGQEVILRCVPISNHLYFYWYRQILGQKVEFLVSFYNNEISEKSEIFDDQFSVERPDGSNFTLKIRSTKLEDSAMYFCASSEARGGSYEQYFGPGTRLTVT.

The rearrangement joins TRBV7-2 to TRBJ1-1; 7 bases map to TRBD1. Germline loops: CDR1 SGHTA, CDR2 FQGNSA. The V segment lost 5 bases and the J segment 3 bases; nucleotides outside the gene matches: 9. The CDR3 has 15 amino acids. CDR3 residues: CASSPLTGRDTEAFF. In DNA form, the CDR3 reads TGTGCCAGCAGCCCCCTGACAGGGAGGGACACTGAAGCTTTCTTT.

This clone occurred a few times. This chain connects TRBV28 to TRBJ2-1; 7 bases are a match to TRBD1. Trimming cost V 4 bases and J 7 bases; bases outside gene matches: 13. From germline, CDR1 is MDHEN and CDR2 SYDVKM. The CDR3 has 16 residues. The CDR3 DNA reads TGTGCCAGCAGTTCCCCGGGGACAGCGATGGGGAATGAGCAGTTCTTC. Translated, it gives CASSSPGTAMGNEQFF.

The table lists this clone with a few counts. The chain has TRBV9 and TRBJ2-5; a weak D match, TRBD1 (5 bases). This CDR3 comprises 14 residues. V shed 0 bases and J shed 7 bases, with 13 bases lying between them. Germline V gene sequence: CDR1 SGDLS, CDR2 YYNGEE. CDR3 sequence: CASSVDETARTQYF. DNA of the CDR3: TGTGCCAGCAGCGTAGATGAGACAGCCCGGACCCAGTACTTC.

At least ten counts were recorded for this clone. Other DNA sequences in the sample encode the same CDR3. V gene TRBV6-5 combines with J gene TRBJ2-3; 11 bases are a match to TRBD2. The CDR3 has 15 amino acids. Per germline, CDR1 MNHEY and CDR2 SVGAGI. J gave up 2 bases and V 4 bases, and 2 bases lay outside the gene matches. As DNA, the CDR3 is TGTGCCAGCAGTTTACTAGCGGGAGACACAGATACGCAGTATTTT. Translation: CASSLLAGDTDTQYF.

This clone has a handful of counts. The chain combines TRBV14 with TRBJ2-7, with TRBD1 matching 8 bases. The CDR3 is 13 residues long. Germline CDR1 and CDR2: SGHDN and FVKESK. V was pared by 3 bases and J by 3 bases, with 1 base of the junction left unmatched. The CDR3 coding sequence is TGTGCCAGCAGCCAGGACAGGGACTACGAGCAGTACTTC. Amino acid sequence: CASSQDRDYEQYF. Looking up the rest from reference TRBV14 and TRBJ2-7 gives the full variable domain: EAGVTQFPSHSVIEKGQTVTLRCDPISGHDNLYWYRRVMGKEIKFLLHFVKESKQDESGMPNNRFLAERTGGTYSTLKVQPAELEDSGVYFCASSQDRDYEQYFGPGTRLTVT.

This clone occurred a few times. This sequence joins TRBV7-9 and TRBJ2-6; D gene ambiguous. The CDR3 covers 15 residues. Per germline, CDR1 SEHNR and CDR2 FQNEAQ (reference sequence). Trimming took 2 bases from V and 2 from J, leaving 7 bases between them. CDR3 protein: CASSLSLPGANVLTF. The DNA of the CDR3 is TGTGCCAGCAGCTTATCCCTCCCTGGGGCCAACGTCCTGACTTTC.

The rearrangement uses TRBV7-9 and TRBJ2-5; 8 nucleotides align to TRBD1. CDR3 length: 14 residues. Germline CDR1 SEHNR, CDR2 FQNEAQ (reference sequence). V was pared by 5 bases and J by 4 bases, with 6 bases of the junction left unmatched. CDR3 nucleotide sequence: TGTGCCAGCAGCATCGGACAGGGCCGAGAGACCCAGTACTTC. It is translated as CASSIGQGRETQYF.

This rearrangement joins TRBV15 to TRBJ2-7; tentatively, D is TRBD1 or TRBD2 (5 bases each). CDR3 length equals 11 residues. The V and J ends lost 8 bases and 4 bases respectively, with 9 bases between them. Germline V gives CDR1 LNHNV, CDR2 YYDKDF (reference sequence). CDR3: CATWDGYEQYF. The CDR3 DNA reads as TGTGCCACCTGGGACGGTTACGAGCAGTACTTC.

This clone was counted many times. The gene calls are TRBV7-2 and TRBJ2-5; D possibly matches TRBD1 or TRBD2 (6 bases each). This CDR3 has 15 amino acids. CDR1 and CDR2 (germline): SGHTA, FQGNSA. Deletions cut 5 bases from V and 2 bases from J, with 15 bases between. The CDR3 loop reads CASSPGATIQETQYF. CDR3 sequence (DNA): TGTGCCAGCAGCCCGGGGGCCACAATTCAAGAGACCCAGTACTTC.

The V call is TRBV13, the J call TRBJ2-1; D is perhaps TRBD2 (5 bases). Germline values: CDR1 PRHDT, CDR2 FYEKMQ (reference sequence). The CDR3 runs 15 residues. V lost 0 bases and J 2 bases, leaving 8 bases between the germline ends. CDR3: CASSLGLATYNEQFF. Here the CDR3 DNA reads TGTGCCAGCAGCTTAGGGCTAGCTACCTACAATGAGCAGTTCTTC.

There are a few counts of this clone. This specimen includes other DNA sequences encoding the same CDR3. V is TRBV6-1 and J is TRBJ2-7; D is possibly TRBD1 (6 bases). Trimming removed 5 bases at V and 2 bases at J, with 13 bases between. Looked up from germline, CDR1 is MNHNS and CDR2 is SASEGT. This CDR3 region has 14 residues. CDR3 amino acids: CASSMTGYAYEQYF. DNA for the CDR3: TGTGCCAGCAGTATGACAGGTTATGCCTACGAGCAGTACTTC.

The J gene is TRBJ2-3, the V gene TRBV6-1; TRBD2 matches at 8 bases. The CDR3 covers 15 residues. Germline lookup yields CDR1 MNHNS and CDR2 SASEGT. Trimming removed 10 bases from V and 5 bases from J; junction bases left unmatched: 14. The CDR3 DNA follows: TGTGCCACGCAGAGGGTGCGGGAGGCGGGAGATACGCAGTATTTT. Protein product: CATQRVREAGDTQYF.

The gene calls are TRBV2 and TRBJ2-1, with D perhaps TRBD2 (5 bases). This CDR3 is 13 amino acids long. V dropped 9 bases and J dropped 1 base, with 10 bases sitting between them. The germline V gene encodes CDR1 SNHLY and CDR2 FYNNEI. The CDR3 DNA sequence: TGTGCCAGGGGCAGGACTTCCTACAATGAGCAGTTCTTC. This sequence encodes CARGRTSYNEQFF.

This clone has a handful of counts. The V and J genes are TRBV7-2 and TRBJ1-1; D call uncertain. CDR3 length: 15 residues. Trimming removed 5 bases from V and 4 bases from J, with 17 bases in between. The germline V gene has CDR1 SGHTA and CDR2 FQGNSA. The CDR3, as DNA: TGTGCCAGCAGCATCCGGCCCGACGGGGTCACTGAAGCTTTCTTT. This gives the protein CASSIRPDGVTEAFF.

The rearrangement uses TRBV27 and TRBJ2-5; the match to TRBD2 covers 8 bases. There are 13 residues in the CDR3. Germline V gene data show CDR1 as MNHEY and CDR2 as SMNVEV (reference sequence). V shed 4 bases and J 4 bases; nucleotides not matched to a gene: 2. The CDR3 is CASSCSGAETQYF. The CDR3 bases are TGTGCCAGCAGTTGTAGCGGGGCAGAGACCCAGTACTTC.

This clone was observed a handful of times. Since a much larger clone is just one base distant, this may be a read error. The chain links TRBV23-1 to TRBJ1-5, with D tentatively TRBD1 (6 bases). TRBV23-1 is an open reading frame whose function is uncertain. There are 16 residues in the CDR3. CDR3 amino acids: CSSSQLTGTVHQPQHF. The CDR3, as DNA: TGCTCCAGCAGTCAGCTAACAGGGACGGTGCATCAGCCCCAGCATTTT.

V and J are TRBV5-1 and TRBJ1-2; a weak D match, TRBD1 (6 bases). The CDR3 covers 15 residues. The germline V gene encodes CDR1 SGHRS and CDR2 YFSETQ. V gave up 0 bases and J gave up 2 bases, with 11 bases separating them. Here the CDR3 reads CASSLEAGENYGYTF. The CDR3, as DNA: TGCGCCAGCAGCTTGGAGGCAGGGGAGAACTATGGCTACACCTTC. The entire variable domain, with the rest obtained from reference TRBV5-1 and TRBJ1-2, is as follows: KAGVTQTPRYLIKTRGQQVTLSCSPISGHRSVSWYQQTPGQGLQFLFEYFSETQRNKGNFPGRFSGRQFSNSRSEMNVSTLELGDSALYLCASSLEAGENYGYTFGSGTRLTVV.

The gene calls are TRBV5-1 and TRBJ1-1; D is unresolved. CDR1 SGHRS and CDR2 YFSETQ come from the germline V gene. V was clipped by 0 bases and J by 1 base, with 7 bases between them. The CDR3 covers 14 residues. The CDR3 loop reads CASSLAPGNTEAFF. CDR3 in DNA: TGCGCCAGCAGCTTGGCGCCGGGGAACACTGAAGCTTTCTTT.

There are a few counts of this clone. V and J are TRBV5-1 and TRBJ1-3; maybe TRBD1 (5 bases). Trimming stripped 1 base from V and 10 bases from J, with 15 bases between. The CDR3 runs 14 residues. Looked up from germline, CDR1 is SGHRS and CDR2 is YFSETQ. CDR3 nucleotide sequence: TGCGCCAGCAGCTTGACAGGTCCGGAGGGGACCATATATTTT. Encoded protein: CASSLTGPEGTIYF.

The sample holds a few counts of this clone. The CDR3 DNA follows: TGTGCCAGCAACCCCTTGGGACAGCTTGAGATCACAGATACGCAGTATTTT. Translated: CASNPLGQLEITDTQYF. The rearrangement uses TRBV6-7 and TRBJ2-3; 7 nucleotides agree with TRBD1. TRBV6-7 is given ORF status, its function remaining uncertain. V shed 7 bases and J 2 bases; nucleotides not matched to a gene: 15. The CDR3 has 17 amino acids.